This TCR beta chain was sequenced during a study of CD8 T cells in ankylosing spondylitis. General study points: It was reported that disease-linked clones were significantly enriched in matched ankylosing spondylitis synovial fluid.

At least ten counts were recorded for this clonotype. Its antigen is not identified. TCRdb re-derived calls from the 5' RACE reads in MiXCR, one entry per CDR3 protein. The data show under 250,000 distinct CDR3 sequences, more than 9% seen once. The CDR3 sequence is 14 residues long. Germline-derived CDR1 and CDR2 are SGHVS and FNYEAQ. The V end lost 5 bases, the J end lost 8 bases, and 15 bases lay between the germline ends. J is TRBJ1-4 and V is TRBV7-6, with D perhaps TRBD1 (6 bases). The sequence derives from a male donor with ankylosing spondylitis or in good health (not recorded which). Material: blood, either unsorted or a sorted T cell fraction (not recorded which). The CDR3 protein is CASSPRDTDEKLFF. The CDR3 DNA reads as TGTGCCAGCAGCCCACGGGACACGGACGAAAAACTGTTTTTT.